The 2 T cell receptor beta chains given below trace back to one sample, sequenced in a study of neurological immune-mediated disorders. TCRdb passed the 5' RACE reads through MiXCR, listing each CDR3 protein once. Of fewer than 20,000 distinct CDR3 sequences listed, 3% to 3.5% are singletons. Sequenced material: CD8+ T cells from blood. The source is a woman aged 40 to 49 in good health.

This clonotype was detected ten times or more. This chain links TRBV29-1 with TRBJ2-7; D uncertain. The germline CDR1 and CDR2 sequences are SQVTM and ANQGSEA. Trimming stripped 3 bases from V and 2 bases from J, with 8 bases between. The length of the CDR3 is 12 residues. CDR3 DNA sequence: TGCAGCGTTGATCCGGGCACCTACGAGCAGTACTTC. It translates to CSVDPGTYEQYF.

This clonotype was observed many times. The V and J genes are TRBV4-2 and TRBJ1-4, with D unclear. The CDR3 has 14 residues. V lost 1 base and J 6 bases, leaving 9 bases between the germline ends. Looked up from germline, CDR1 is LGHNA and CDR2 is YNFKEQ. The CDR3, as DNA: TGTGCCAGCAGCCAAGGGCTCATCGATGAAAAACTGTTTTTT. Translated: CASSQGLIDEKLFF.